A selection of T cell receptor beta chains follows, all from one sample in a study of blood T cell repertoires in COVID-19. Method: immunoSEQ multiplex PCR; TCRdb's copy keeps in-frame clones and lacks some. Of some 110,000 clones listed, 65% to 85% are singletons. Sequencing used peripheral blood. The receptors originated from a woman aged 65 to 85 with acute or convalescent COVID-19. Both conserved end residues are part of each CDR3. D genes are given only for firm matches. For some rows the clone size is stated as once, few or many, or as a class when expanded; others skip it.

v_gene	abundance	d_gene	j_gene	CDR3aa	CDR3nt
TRBV14	NA	TRBD2	TRBJ2-7	CASSQDRGGEGEQYF	TGTGCCAGCAGCCAAGATCGGGGGGGAGAGGGCGAGCAGTACTTC
TRBV5-1	once	TRBD1	TRBJ1-1	CASSLEGRGLEAFF	TGCGCCAGCAGCTTGGAGGGCAGGGGGTTGGAAGCTTTCTTT
TRBV11-2	NA	NA	TRBJ2-2	CASSLERSTGELFF	TGTGCCAGCAGCTTAGAACGGTCCACCGGGGAGCTGTTTTTT
TRBV5-1	NA	NA	TRBJ2-4	CASSRSPVERNIQYF	TGCGCCAGCAGCCGATCCCCGGTAGAACGGAACATTCAGTACTTC
TRBV19	NA	TRBD1	TRBJ2-3	CASSIGQGSTDTQYF	TGTGCCAGTAGTATTGGACAGGGTAGCACAGATACGCAGTATTTT
TRBV10-3	NA	NA	TRBJ1-1	CATGDTEAFF	TGTGCCACCGGGGACACTGAAGCTTTCTTT
TRBV27	NA	NA	TRBJ2-3	CASSWLAVTDTQYF	TGTGCCAGCAGTTGGTTAGCGGTCACAGATACGCAGTATTTT
TRBV15	NA	NA	TRBJ2-5	CATSRDPVETQYF	TGTGCCACCAGCAGAGATCCGGTCGAGACCCAGTACTTC
TRBV19	many	NA	TRBJ1-2	CASSITSSGYTF	TGTGCCAGTAGTATCACATCTTCCGGCTACACCTTC
TRBV14	NA	NA	TRBJ2-5	CASSQAGVGETQYF	TGTGCCAGCAGCCAAGCCGGGGTAGGAGAGACCCAGTACTTC
TRBV19	NA	NA	TRBJ2-2	CASSISSANTGELFF	TGTGCCAGTAGTATATCATCGGCGAACACCGGGGAGCTGTTTTTT
TRBV19	NA	TRBD1	TRBJ2-5	CASSIRDRGETQYF	TGTGCCAGTAGTATAAGGGACAGGGGAGAGACCCAGTACTTC
TRBV6-5	few	TRBD1	TRBJ1-2	CASTAGQGNYGYTF	TGTGCCAGCACCGCGGGACAGGGCAACTATGGCTACACCTTC
TRBV10-1	NA	NA	TRBJ1-5	CASCNQIRWRCQPQHF	TGCGCCAGCTGCAACCAGATCCGATGGCGGTGTCAGCCCCAGCATTTT
TRBV7-9	NA	TRBD1	TRBJ1-4	CASSQGGDEKLFF	TGTGCCAGCAGCCAGGGGGGTGATGAAAAACTGTTTTTT
TRBV5-1	NA	TRBD1	TRBJ2-2	CASSDRVTGELFF	TGCGCCAGCAGCGACAGGGTCACCGGGGAGCTGTTTTTT
TRBV5-1	NA	TRBD1	TRBJ2-5	CASSAGTGFQETQYF	TGCGCCAGCAGCGCTGGGACAGGGTTCCAAGAGACCCAGTACTTC
TRBV19	NA	TRBD1	TRBJ2-7	CASRQTGTSYEQYF	TGTGCCAGTAGGCAGACAGGGACCTCCTACGAGCAGTACTTC
TRBV18	NA	TRBD1	TRBJ2-1	CASSPADRTNNEQFF	TGTGCCAGCTCACCAGCGGACAGGACAAACAATGAGCAGTTCTTC
TRBV5-1	NA	NA	TRBJ1-1	CASSPDIMNTEAFF	TGCGCCAGCTCTCCAGACATCATGAACACTGAAGCTTTCTTT